This T cell receptor beta chain was observed in a study of shared clonotypes between healthy human individuals. Study-level results: The study generally estimated greater richness for naive than memory subsets.

Each donor was a Caucasian adult residing in Nashville, Tennessee. CD45RA+ naive and CD45RA-negative memory subsets were separated from CD4+ cells. Profiled with immunoSEQ multiplex PCR; TCRdb holds only in-frame clones, not every one. The profile shows more than 2 million clones, 90% to 97% of them singletons. V lost 0 bases to trimming and J lost 4 bases, with 12 bases between them. There are 15 residues in the CDR3. Germline CDR1 SGDLS, CDR2 YYNGEE. Notes on this clone: What it binds is unknown.

The TCR comes from a man aged 18 to 30 in good health. The sample taken for sequencing was naive CD4+ T cells sorted from blood. Described subset: CD45RA+ positively selected. V and J are TRBV9 and TRBJ2-3; D remains ambiguous. In nucleotides, the CDR3 is TGTGCCAGCAGCGTAGCTTCCTCCCAGCCAGATACGCAGTATTTT. Translating gives CASSVASSQPDTQYF.